The source of this T cell receptor (beta chain) is a study of blood T cells in healthy people across ages. Looking at the study overall: Template-switching capture recovered about one barcoded beta molecule per two T cells. Study results and limitations: Diversity estimates from one million T cells were considered underestimates.

V was pared by 6 bases and J by 10 bases, with 18 bases between. The CDR3 totals 13 residues. The germline gives CDR1 SGHTA, CDR2 FQGNSA. Through a sample-barcoded 5' primer and a J-beta primer mix, a second PCR was run for roughly 7 to 11 cycles. A single record per CDR3 protein comes from TCRdb applying MiXCR to the 5' RACE reads. The sample records 1.5 million to 2 million distinct CDR3 sequences, about 50% being singletons. Each donor supplied approximately 10 milliliters of peripheral blood. Total RNA extracted from each sample amounted to at least 6 micrograms. This clonotype has a count of ten or more. The antigen remains undetermined.

The specimen was blood. The chain couples TRBV7-2 to TRBJ1-2, with D possibly TRBD1 on 6 matching bases. The TCR originated in a woman aged 40 to 55 in good health. The CDR3 protein is CASSPGGLRDYTF. The CDR3 region has the DNA TGTGCCAGCAGTCCCGGGGGGCTTAGAGACTACACCTTC.